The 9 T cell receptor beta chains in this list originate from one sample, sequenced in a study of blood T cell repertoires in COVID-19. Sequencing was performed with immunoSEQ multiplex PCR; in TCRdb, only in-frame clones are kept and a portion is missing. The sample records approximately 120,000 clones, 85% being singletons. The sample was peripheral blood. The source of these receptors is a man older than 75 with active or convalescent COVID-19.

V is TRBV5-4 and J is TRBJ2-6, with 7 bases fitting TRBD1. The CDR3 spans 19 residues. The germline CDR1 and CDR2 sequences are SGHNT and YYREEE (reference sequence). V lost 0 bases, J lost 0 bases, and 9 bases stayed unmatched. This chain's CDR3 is CASSLDPTGQISGANVLTF. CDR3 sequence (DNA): TGTGCCAGCAGCTTGGATCCCACGGGACAGATCTCTGGGGCCAACGTCCTGACTTTC.

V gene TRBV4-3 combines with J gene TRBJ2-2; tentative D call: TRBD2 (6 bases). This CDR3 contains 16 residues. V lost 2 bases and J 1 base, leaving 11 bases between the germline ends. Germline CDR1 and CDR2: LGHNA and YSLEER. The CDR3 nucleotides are TGCGCCAGCAGCCAACAGTGGGAGGTGAACACCGGGGAGCTGTTTTTT. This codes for CASSQQWEVNTGELFF.

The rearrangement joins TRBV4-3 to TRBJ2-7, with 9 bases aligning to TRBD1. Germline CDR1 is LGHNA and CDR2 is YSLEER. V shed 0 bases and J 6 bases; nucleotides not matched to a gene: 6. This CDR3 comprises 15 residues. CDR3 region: CASSQDRDRVREQYF. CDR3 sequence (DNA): TGCGCCAGCAGCCAAGATCGGGACAGGGTTCGCGAGCAGTACTTC.

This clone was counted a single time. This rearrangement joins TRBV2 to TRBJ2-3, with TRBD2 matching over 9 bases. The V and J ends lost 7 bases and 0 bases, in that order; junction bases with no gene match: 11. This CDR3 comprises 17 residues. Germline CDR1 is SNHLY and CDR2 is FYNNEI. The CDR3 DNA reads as TGTGCCAGCAAGGGTAGTCCTAGCGGGACTAGCACAGATACGCAGTATTTT. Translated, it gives CASKGSPSGTSTDTQYF.

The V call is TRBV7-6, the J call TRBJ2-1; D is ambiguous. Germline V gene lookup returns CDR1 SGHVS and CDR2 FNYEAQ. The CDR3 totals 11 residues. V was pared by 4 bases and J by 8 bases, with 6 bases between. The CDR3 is CASSSSDEQFF. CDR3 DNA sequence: TGTGCCAGCAGCTCCTCCGATGAGCAGTTCTTC.

CDR3 residues: CAILLAYEQYF. CDR3 nucleotides: TGTGCCATCCTCCTAGCCTACGAGCAGTACTTC. The chain carries TRBV2 and TRBJ2-7; D is unresolved. This CDR3 contains 11 residues. Trimming took 10 bases from V and 2 from J, leaving 9 bases between them. The V gene's germline CDR1 is SNHLY and CDR2 FYNNEI.

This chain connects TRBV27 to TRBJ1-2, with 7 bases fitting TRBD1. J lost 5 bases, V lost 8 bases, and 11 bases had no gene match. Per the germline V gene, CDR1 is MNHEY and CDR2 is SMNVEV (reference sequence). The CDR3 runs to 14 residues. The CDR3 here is CASGMTGLLYGYTF. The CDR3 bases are TGTGCCAGCGGAATGACAGGGTTATTATATGGCTACACCTTC.

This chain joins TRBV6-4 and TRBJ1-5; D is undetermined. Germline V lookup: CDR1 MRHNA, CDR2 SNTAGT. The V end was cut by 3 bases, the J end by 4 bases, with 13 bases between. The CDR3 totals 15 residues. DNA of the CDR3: TGTGCCAGCAGTGAAATGGGTGGAGGAAATCAGCCCCAGCATTTT. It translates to CASSEMGGGNQPQHF.

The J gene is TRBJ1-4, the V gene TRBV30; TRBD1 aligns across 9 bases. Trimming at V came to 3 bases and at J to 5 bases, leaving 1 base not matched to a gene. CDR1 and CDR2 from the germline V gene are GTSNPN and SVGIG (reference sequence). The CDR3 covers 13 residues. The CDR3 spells CAWRDRGNEKLFF. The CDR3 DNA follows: TGTGCCTGGAGGGACAGGGGAAATGAAAAACTGTTTTTT. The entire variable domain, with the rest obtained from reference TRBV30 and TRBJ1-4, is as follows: SQTIHQWPATLVQPVGSPLSLECTVEGTSNPNLYWYRQAAGRGLQLLFYSVGIGQISSEVPQNLSASRPQDRQFILSSKKLLLSDSGFYLCAWRDRGNEKLFFGSGTQLSVL.